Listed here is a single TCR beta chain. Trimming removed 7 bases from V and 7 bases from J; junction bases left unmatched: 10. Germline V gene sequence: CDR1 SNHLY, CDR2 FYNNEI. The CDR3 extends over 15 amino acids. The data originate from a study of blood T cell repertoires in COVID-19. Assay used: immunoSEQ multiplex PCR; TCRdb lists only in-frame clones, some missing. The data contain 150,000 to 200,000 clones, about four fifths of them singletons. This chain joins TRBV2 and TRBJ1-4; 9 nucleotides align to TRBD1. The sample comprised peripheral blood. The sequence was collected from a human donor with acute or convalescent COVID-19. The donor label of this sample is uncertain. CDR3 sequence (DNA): TGTGCCAGCACCGGAGAGACAGGGGGGAGTGAAAAACTGTTTTTT. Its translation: CASTGETGGSEKLFF.